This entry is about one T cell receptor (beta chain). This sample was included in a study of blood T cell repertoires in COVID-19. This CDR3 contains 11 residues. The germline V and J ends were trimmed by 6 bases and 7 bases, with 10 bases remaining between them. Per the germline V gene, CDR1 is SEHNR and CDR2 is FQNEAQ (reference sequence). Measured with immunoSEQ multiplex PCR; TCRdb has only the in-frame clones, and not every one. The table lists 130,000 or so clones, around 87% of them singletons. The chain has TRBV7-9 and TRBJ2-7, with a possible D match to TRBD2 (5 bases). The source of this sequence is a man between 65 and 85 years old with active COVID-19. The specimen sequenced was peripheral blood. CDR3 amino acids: CASRRAGEQYF. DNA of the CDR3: TGTGCCAGCAGAAGGGCGGGTGAGCAGTACTTC.